The present T cell receptor beta chain was sequenced within a study of cytomegalovirus exposure and HLA in healthy donors. The CDR3 sequence is 14 residues long. Germline lookup yields CDR1 SNHLY and CDR2 FYNNEI. Germline trimming cut 4 bases from V and 4 bases from J; bases unmatched to any gene: 3. The PCR employed 60 Vbeta primers together with 13 Jbeta primers. Repertoires were generated with immunoSEQ multiplex PCR, while TCRdb's copy carries only in-frame clones and drops some. The table has about 180,000 clones, 70% to 80% seen once. The J gene is TRBJ2-2, the V gene TRBV2; TRBD2 agrees at 7 bases. The sequence was obtained from a man aged 55-75 years in good health and CMV-seronegative. The specimen was PBMCs. The CDR3 nucleotides read TGTGCCAGCAGTGGGGACTACACCACCGGGGAGCTGTTTTTT. Translating gives CASSGDYTTGELFF. Using reference TRBV2 and TRBJ2-2 for the parts outside the CDR3, the full variable domain is EPEVTQTPSHQVTQMGQEVILRCVPISNHLYFYWYRQILGQKVEFLVSFYNNEISEKSEIFDDQFSVERPDGSNFTLKIRSTKLEDSAMYFCASSGDYTTGELFFGEGSRLTVL.